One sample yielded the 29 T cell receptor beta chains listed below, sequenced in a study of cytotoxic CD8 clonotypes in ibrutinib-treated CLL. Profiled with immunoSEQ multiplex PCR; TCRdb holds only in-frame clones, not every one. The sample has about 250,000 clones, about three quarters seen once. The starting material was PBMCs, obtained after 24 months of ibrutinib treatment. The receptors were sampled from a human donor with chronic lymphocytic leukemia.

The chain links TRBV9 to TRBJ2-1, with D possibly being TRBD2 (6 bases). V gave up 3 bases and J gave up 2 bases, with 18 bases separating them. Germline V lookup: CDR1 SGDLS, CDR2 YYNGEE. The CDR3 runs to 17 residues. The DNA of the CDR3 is TGTGCCAGCAGCGGAGGGTCCCTTCGGACTACCTACAATGAGCAGTTCTTC. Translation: CASSGGSLRTTYNEQFF.

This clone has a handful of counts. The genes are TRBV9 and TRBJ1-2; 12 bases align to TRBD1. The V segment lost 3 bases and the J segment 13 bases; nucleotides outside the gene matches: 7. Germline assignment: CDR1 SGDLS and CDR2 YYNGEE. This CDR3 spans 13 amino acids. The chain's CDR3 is CASSGTGTGGVTF. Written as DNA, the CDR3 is TGTGCCAGCAGCGGAACCGGGACAGGGGGCGTCACCTTC.

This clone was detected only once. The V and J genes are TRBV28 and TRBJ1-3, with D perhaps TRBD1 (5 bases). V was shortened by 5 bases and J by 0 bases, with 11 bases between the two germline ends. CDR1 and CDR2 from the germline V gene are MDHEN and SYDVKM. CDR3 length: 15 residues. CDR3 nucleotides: TGTGCCAGCAGTCTAGGGACTGCCTCTGGAAACACCATATATTTT. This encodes CASSLGTASGNTIYF.

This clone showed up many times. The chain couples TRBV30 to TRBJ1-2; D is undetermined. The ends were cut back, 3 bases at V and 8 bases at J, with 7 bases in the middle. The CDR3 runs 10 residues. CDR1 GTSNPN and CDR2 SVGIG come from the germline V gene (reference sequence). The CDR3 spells CAWRKGGYTF. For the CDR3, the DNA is TGTGCCTGGAGGAAAGGGGGCTACACCTTC.

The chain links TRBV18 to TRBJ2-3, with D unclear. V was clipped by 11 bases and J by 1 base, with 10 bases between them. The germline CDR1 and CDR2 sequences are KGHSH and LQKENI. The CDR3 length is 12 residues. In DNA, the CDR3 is TGTGCCGCCACCTCGGGCACAGATACGCAGTATTTT. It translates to CAATSGTDTQYF.

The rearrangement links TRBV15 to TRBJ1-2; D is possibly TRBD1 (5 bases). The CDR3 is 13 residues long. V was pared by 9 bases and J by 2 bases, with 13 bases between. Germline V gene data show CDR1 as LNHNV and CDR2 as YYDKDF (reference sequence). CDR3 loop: CATPGPRNYGYTF. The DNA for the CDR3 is TGTGCCACGCCGGGACCGAGGAACTATGGCTACACCTTC.

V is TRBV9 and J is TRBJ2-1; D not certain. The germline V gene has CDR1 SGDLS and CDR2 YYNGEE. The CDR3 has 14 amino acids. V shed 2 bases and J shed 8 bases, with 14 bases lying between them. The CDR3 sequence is CASSVNPNGDEQFF. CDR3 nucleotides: TGTGCCAGCAGCGTGAATCCCAATGGGGATGAGCAGTTCTTC.

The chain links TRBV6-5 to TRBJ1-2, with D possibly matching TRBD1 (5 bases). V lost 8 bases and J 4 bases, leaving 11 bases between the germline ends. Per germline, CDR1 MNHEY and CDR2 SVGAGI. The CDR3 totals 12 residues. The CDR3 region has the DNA TGTGCCAGCCTCGGGGGTGGCTATGGCTACACCTTC. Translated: CASLGGGYGYTF.

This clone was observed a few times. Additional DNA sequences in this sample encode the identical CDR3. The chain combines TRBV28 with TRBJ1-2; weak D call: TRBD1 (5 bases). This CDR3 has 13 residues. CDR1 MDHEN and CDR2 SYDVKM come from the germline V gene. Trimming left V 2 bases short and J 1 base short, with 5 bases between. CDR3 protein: CASSLDSNYGYTF. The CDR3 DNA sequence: TGTGCCAGCAGTTTAGACAGTAACTATGGCTACACCTTC.

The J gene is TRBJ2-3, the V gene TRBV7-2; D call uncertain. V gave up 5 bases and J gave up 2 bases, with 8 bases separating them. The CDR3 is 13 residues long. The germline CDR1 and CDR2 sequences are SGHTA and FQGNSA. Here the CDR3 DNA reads TGTGCCAGCAGCCCGGATCTCACAGATACGCAGTATTTT. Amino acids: CASSPDLTDTQYF.

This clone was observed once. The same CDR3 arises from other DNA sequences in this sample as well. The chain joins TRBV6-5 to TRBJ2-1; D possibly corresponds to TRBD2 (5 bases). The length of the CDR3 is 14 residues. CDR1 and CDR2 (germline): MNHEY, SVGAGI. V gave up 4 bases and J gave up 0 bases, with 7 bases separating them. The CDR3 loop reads CASSLGSSYNEQFF. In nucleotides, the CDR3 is TGTGCCAGCAGTTTGGGGAGCTCCTACAATGAGCAGTTCTTC.

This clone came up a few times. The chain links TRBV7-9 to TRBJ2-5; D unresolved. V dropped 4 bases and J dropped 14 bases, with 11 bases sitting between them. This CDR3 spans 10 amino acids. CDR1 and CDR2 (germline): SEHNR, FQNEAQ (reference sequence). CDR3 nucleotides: TGTGCCAGCAGCTCAAGTACGTCTTACTTC. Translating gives CASSSSTSYF.

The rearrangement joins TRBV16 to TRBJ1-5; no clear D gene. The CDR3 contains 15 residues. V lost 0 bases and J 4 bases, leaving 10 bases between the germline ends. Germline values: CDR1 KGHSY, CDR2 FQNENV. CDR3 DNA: TGTGCCAGCAGCCAATCTTCCGCGGGGAATCAGCCCCAGCATTTT. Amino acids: CASSQSSAGNQPQHF.

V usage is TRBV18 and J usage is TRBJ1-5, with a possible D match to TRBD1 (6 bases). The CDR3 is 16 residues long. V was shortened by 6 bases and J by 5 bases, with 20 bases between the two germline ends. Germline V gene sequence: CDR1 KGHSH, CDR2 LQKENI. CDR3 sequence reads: CASSPRGGGADQPQHF. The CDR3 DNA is TGTGCCAGCTCTCCCCGAGGGGGGGGCGCTGATCAGCCCCAGCATTTT. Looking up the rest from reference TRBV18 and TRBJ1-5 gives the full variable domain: NAGVMQNPRHLVRRRGQEARLRCSPMKGHSHVYWYRQLPEEGLKFMVYLQKENIIDESGMPKERFSAEFPKEGPSILRIQQVVRGDSAAYFCASSPRGGGADQPQHFGDGTRLSIL.

The CDR3 DNA is TGTGCCAGCAGTTCGTCAGGGGAAAATGAGCAGTTCTTC. Protein sequence: CASSSSGENEQFF. The genes are TRBV28 and TRBJ2-1, with D possibly being TRBD1 (6 bases). V was shortened by 4 bases and J by 7 bases, with 11 bases between the two germline ends. The length of the CDR3 is 13 residues. CDR1 and CDR2 (germline): MDHEN, SYDVKM.

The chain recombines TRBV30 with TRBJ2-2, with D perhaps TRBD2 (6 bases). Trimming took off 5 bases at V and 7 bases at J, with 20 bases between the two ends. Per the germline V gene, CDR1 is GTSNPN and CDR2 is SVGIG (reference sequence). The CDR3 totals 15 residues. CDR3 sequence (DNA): TGTGCCTGGGCGGGGCTTGGGCTTATGAGCGGGGAGCTGTTTTTT. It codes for CAWAGLGLMSGELFF.

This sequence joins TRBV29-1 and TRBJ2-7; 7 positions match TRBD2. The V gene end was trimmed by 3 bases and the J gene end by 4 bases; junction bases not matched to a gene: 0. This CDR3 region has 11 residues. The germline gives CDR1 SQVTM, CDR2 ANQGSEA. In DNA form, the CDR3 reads TGCAGCGTTGAGGGGGGGTACGAGCAGTACTTC. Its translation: CSVEGGYEQYF.

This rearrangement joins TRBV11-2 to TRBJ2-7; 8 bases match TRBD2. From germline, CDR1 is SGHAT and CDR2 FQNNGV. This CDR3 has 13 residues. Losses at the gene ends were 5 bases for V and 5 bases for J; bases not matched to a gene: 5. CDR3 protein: CASSGAGGHEQYF. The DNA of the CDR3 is TGTGCCAGCAGCGGGGCGGGGGGCCACGAGCAGTACTTC.

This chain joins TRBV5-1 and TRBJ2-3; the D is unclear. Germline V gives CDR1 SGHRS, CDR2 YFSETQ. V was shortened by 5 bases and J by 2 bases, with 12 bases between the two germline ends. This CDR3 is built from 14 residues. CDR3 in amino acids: CASSPEWLTDTQYF. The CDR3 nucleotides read TGCGCCAGCAGTCCGGAGTGGCTCACAGATACGCAGTATTTT.

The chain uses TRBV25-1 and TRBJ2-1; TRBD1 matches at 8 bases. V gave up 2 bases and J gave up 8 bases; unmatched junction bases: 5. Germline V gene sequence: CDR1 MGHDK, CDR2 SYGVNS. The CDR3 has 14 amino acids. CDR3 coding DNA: TGTGCCAGCAGTGAAGGACAGGGTAGACATGAGCAGTTCTTC. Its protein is CASSEGQGRHEQFF. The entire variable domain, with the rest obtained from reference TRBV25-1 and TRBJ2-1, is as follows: EADIYQTPRYLVIGTGKKITLECSQTMGHDKMYWYQQDPGMELHLIHYSYGVNSTEKGDLSSESTVSRIRTEHFPLTLESARPSHTSQYLCASSEGQGRHEQFFGPGTRLTVL.

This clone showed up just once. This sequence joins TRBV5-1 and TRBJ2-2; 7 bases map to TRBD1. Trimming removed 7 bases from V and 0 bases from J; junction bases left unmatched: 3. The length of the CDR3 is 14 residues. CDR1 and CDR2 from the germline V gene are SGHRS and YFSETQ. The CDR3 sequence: CASRGTANTGELFF. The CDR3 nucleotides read TGCGCCAGCCGTGGGACAGCGAACACCGGGGAGCTGTTTTTT.

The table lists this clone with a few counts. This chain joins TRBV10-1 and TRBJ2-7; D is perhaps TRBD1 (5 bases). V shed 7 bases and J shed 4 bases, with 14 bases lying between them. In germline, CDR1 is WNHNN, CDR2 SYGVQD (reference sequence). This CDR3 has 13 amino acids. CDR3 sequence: CASTAFAGYEQYF. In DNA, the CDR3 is TGCGCCAGCACCGCGTTTGCAGGGTACGAGCAGTACTTC.

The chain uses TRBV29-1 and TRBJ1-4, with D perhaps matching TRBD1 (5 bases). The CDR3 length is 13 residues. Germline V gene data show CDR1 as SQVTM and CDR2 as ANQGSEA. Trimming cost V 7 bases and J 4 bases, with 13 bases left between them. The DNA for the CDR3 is TGCAGCGCACAGGAGAACCTTAATGAAAAACTGTTTTTT. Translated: CSAQENLNEKLFF.

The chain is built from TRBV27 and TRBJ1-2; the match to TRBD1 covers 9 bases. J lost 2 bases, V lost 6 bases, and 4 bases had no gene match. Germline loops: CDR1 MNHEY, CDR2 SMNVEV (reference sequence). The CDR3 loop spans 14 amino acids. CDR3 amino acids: CASRRQGENYGYTF. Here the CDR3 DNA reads TGTGCCAGCAGGAGACAGGGGGAAAACTATGGCTACACCTTC.

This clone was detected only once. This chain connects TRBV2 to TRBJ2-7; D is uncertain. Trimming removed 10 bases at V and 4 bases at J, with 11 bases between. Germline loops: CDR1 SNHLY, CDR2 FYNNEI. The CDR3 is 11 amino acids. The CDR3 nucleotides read TGTGCCAACCTTTTCAGATACGAGCAGTACTTC. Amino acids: CANLFRYEQYF.

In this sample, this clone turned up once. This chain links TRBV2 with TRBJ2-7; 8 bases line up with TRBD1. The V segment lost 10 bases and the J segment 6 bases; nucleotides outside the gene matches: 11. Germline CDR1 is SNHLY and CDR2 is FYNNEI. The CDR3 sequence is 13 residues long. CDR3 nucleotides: TGTGCCACTACGGGACAGGTGAACGGCGAGCAGTACTTC. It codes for CATTGQVNGEQYF.

CDR3 amino acids: CASSEGTSTGELFF. The DNA for the CDR3 is TGTGCCAGCAGTGAAGGGACGAGCACCGGGGAGCTGTTTTTT. The chain has TRBV6-4 and TRBJ2-2, with D perhaps given as TRBD1 or TRBD2 (5 bases each). CDR1 and CDR2 (germline): MRHNA, SNTAGT. V lost 3 bases, J lost 4 bases, and 9 bases lay in between. This CDR3 has 14 residues.

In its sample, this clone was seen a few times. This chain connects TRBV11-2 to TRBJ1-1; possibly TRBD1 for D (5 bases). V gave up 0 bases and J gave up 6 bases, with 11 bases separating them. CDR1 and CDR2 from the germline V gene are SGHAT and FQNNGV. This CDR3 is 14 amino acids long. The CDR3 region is CASSLDRGRAEAFF. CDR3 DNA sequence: TGTGCCAGCAGCTTAGACCGGGGACGCGCTGAAGCTTTCTTT.

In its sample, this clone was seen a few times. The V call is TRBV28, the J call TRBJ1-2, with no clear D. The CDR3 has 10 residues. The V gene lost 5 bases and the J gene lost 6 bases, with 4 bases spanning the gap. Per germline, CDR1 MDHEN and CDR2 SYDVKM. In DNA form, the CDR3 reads TGTGCCAGCAGTCGACATGGCTACACCTTC. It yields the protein CASSRHGYTF.